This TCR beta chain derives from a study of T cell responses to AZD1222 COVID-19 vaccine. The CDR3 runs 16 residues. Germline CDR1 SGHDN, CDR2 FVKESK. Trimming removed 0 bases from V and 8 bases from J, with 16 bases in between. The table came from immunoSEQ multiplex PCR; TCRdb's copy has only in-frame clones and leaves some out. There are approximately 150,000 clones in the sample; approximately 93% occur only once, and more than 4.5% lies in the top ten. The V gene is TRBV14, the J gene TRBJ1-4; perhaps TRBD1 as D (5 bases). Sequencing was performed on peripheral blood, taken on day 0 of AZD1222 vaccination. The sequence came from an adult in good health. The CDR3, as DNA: TGTGCCAGCAGCCAAGATGTGGGCCGAGGGGAAGAAAAACTGTTTTTT. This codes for CASSQDVGRGEEKLFF.